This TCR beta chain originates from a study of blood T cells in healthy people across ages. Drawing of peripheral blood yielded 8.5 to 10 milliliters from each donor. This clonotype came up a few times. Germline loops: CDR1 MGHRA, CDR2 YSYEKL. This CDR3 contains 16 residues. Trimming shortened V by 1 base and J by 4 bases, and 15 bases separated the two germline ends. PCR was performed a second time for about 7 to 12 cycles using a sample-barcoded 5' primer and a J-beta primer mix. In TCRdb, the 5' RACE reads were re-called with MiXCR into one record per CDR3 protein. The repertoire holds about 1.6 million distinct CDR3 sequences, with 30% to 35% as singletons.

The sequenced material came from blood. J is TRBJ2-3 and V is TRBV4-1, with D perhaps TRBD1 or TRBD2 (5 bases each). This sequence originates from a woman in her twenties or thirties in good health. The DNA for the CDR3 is TGCGCCAGCAGCCAAGGTCGAGGGAGCAGGGCAGATACGCAGTATTTT. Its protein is CASSQGRGSRADTQYF.